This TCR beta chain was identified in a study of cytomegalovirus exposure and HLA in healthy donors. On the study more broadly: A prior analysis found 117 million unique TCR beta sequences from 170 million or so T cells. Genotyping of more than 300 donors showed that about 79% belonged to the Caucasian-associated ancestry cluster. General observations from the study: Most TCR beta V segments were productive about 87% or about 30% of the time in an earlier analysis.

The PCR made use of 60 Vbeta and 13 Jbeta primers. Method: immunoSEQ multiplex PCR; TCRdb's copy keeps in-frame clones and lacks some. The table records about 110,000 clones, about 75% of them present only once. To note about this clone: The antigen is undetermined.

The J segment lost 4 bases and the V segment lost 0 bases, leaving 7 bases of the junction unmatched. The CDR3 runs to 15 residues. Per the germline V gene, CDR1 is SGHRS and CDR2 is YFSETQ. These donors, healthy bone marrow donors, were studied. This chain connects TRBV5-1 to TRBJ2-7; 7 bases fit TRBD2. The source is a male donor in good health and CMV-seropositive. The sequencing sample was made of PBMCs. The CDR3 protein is CASSLAVTSSYEQYF. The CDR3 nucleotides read TGCGCCAGCAGCTTGGCCGTGACTAGCTCTTACGAGCAGTACTTC.